This T cell receptor (beta chain) was retrieved from a study of beta chain features in type 1 diabetes. With regard to this clone: The antigen is unknown.

This CDR3 is built from 12 residues. Germline CDR1 is MDHEN and CDR2 is SYDVKM. V lost 6 bases to trimming and J lost 7 bases, with 12 bases between them. A single heparinised draw of approximately 110 mL on average was taken per donor. CD45RO/CCR7/CD25/CD127/CD95/CD27 separated CD4+ naive, central memory, regulatory and stem cell-like memory cells by sorting. Whole-study findings and limits: Among patients, naive, central memory and Treg TCRB repertoires appeared more similar than among healthy donors. Individuals with type 1 diabetes displayed fewer insertions and more deletions at VDJ junctions.

Expressed TCRB transcripts were sequenced because the entire RNA isolate underwent reverse transcription. The data were produced by immunoSEQ multiplex PCR, yet TCRdb's version contains in-frame clones alone and is incomplete. Here the sample spans over 150,000 clones, about 13% being singletons. The sequence was obtained from a woman under 30 in good health. The chain carries TRBV28 and TRBJ2-5, with D possibly matching TRBD1 (5 bases). Sequenced input: central memory CD4+ T cells from blood. CDR3 residues: CASRTVPSTQYF. The CDR3, as DNA: TGTGCCAGCAGGACAGTACCATCGACCCAGTACTTC. The full variable domain, in which reference TRBV28 and TRBJ2-5 provide the parts outside the CDR3, is DVKVTQSSRYLVKRTGEKVFLECVQDMDHENMFWYRQDPGLGLRLIYFSYDVKMKEKGDIPEGYSVSREKKERFSLILESASTNQTSMYLCASRTVPSTQYFGPGTRLLVL.